This T cell receptor beta chain was profiled in a study of T-cell reconstitution after alpha-beta-depleted transplantation in children. The germline V and J ends were trimmed by 5 bases and 7 bases, with 17 bases remaining between them. Germline assignment: CDR1 SEHNR and CDR2 FQNEAQ (reference sequence). CDR3 length: 14 amino acids. This clonotype showed up just a few times. Its antigen is currently unknown. The TCRbeta library was prepared with unique molecular identifiers. TCRdb used MiXCR to reprocess the PCR reads, holding one entry per CDR3 protein. The top ten hold 51% of the sample, which has 60,000 to 100,000 distinct CDR3 sequences, roughly 18% seen once. Study results and caveats: Certain patients had high TCRbeta diversity at day 60, and it came from recipient T cells and thymic progenitors that survived. The authors attributed T-cell counts and diversity one year after transplant mostly to newly produced T cells. Expanded graft clones, several hundred of them, were reportedly the source of alpha-beta T cells about two months after transplant.

V is TRBV7-9 and J is TRBJ2-5; D gene ambiguous. The material sequenced was PBMCs, mostly from graft donor cells, taken 360 days after TCRalphabeta/CD19-depleted stem cell transplant. The sequence was obtained from a male patient between 2 and 15 years old who had a stem cell transplant for acute lymphoblastic leukemia, so the T cells may come from the graft donor. The CDR3 DNA sequence: TGTGCCAGCAGCCCCTCCCAAGTAAGACCGACCCAGTACTTC. Its protein product is CASSPSQVRPTQYF.